The clone carrying this T cell receptor (beta chain) was counted at least ten times. The data are from a study of T-cell reconstitution after alpha-beta-depleted transplantation in children. From germline, CDR1 is LNHDA and CDR2 SQIVND (reference sequence). This CDR3 region has 13 residues. Trimming removed 4 bases from V and 5 bases from J, with 11 bases in between. The TCRbeta library incorporated unique molecular identifiers. TCRdb re-called the PCR reads with MiXCR, one entry per CDR3 protein. Altogether about 72,000 distinct CDR3 sequences are present, 6% to 8% being singletons, with the ten largest covering over 2.5%.

The TCR comes from a human donor who donated a stem cell graft to a child with acute lymphoblastic leukemia. This rearrangement joins TRBV19 to TRBJ1-1; D not resolved. This sample comprised PBMCs from the stem cell graft donor, obtained from the stem cell graft. The CDR3 region has the DNA TGTGCCAGTAGTAGTTACAGTTGGACTGAAGCTTTCTTT. This encodes CASSSYSWTEAFF.